The 15 T cell receptor beta chains presented below share a single source sample, sequenced in a study of sequential checkpoint blockade in melanoma. Using immunoSEQ multiplex PCR, the repertoire was profiled, and TCRdb retains in-frame clones only, with some absent. In the table there are under 20,000 clones, about three fifths of which are singletons. Regarding treatment: randomized to nivolumab then ipilimumab (arm A) or the reverse (arm B). Source: CD8+ T cells sorted from blood (inferred from file names), taken from a patient given nivolumab and ipilimumab in sequence. The receptor set was obtained from a human donor with melanoma.

This clone was observed once. The chain couples TRBV7-9 to TRBJ1-1, with D perhaps TRBD1 (5 bases). Germline CDR1 SEHNR, CDR2 FQNEAQ (reference sequence). This CDR3 spans 14 amino acids. V was trimmed by 1 base and J by 2 bases, leaving 8 bases between them. CDR3: CASSLGQGNTEAFF. CDR3 coding DNA: TGTGCCAGCAGCTTAGGCCAGGGAAACACTGAAGCTTTCTTT.

The chain is built from TRBV27 and TRBJ2-3; D might be TRBD2 (6 bases). The V gene's germline CDR1 is MNHEY and CDR2 SMNVEV (reference sequence). V dropped 3 bases and J dropped 4 bases, with 14 bases sitting between them. There are 15 residues in the CDR3. CDR3 coding DNA: TGTGCCAGCAGTTTTGTGGGAGGAATGTCAGATACGCAGTATTTT. Its protein is CASSFVGGMSDTQYF.

The V call is TRBV7-3, the J call TRBJ2-3; no reliable D call. V was trimmed by 0 bases and J by 6 bases, leaving 7 bases between them. Germline V gene lookup returns CDR1 SGHTA and CDR2 FQGTGA. The length of the CDR3 is 13 residues. CDR3 bases: TGTGCCAGCAGCTTAACGTACGGGGATACGCAGTATTTT. It specifies CASSLTYGDTQYF.

This clone has only a few counts. The chain combines TRBV15 with TRBJ2-7, with TRBD2 as a possible D gene (6 bases). Germline V gene sequence: CDR1 LNHNV, CDR2 YYDKDF (reference sequence). The ends were cut back, 1 base at V and 8 bases at J, with 21 bases in the middle. CDR3 length: 16 residues. CDR3 sequence (DNA): TGTGCCACCAGCAGAGCCGCGATGCGGGGTGCCTTGAAGCAGTACTTC. Translating gives CATSRAAMRGALKQYF. Supplemented by reference TRBV15 and TRBJ2-7, the full variable domain reads DAMVIQNPRYQVTQFGKPVTLSCSQTLNHNVMYWYQQKSSQAPKLLFHYYDKDFNNEADTPDNFQSRRPNTSFCFLDIRSPGLGDTAMYLCATSRAAMRGALKQYFGPGTRLTVT.

The gene calls are TRBV5-6 and TRBJ2-7; 10 bases match TRBD2. With V trimmed by 2 bases and J by 5 bases, 10 bases remained unmatched. Germline V gives CDR1 SGHDT, CDR2 YYEEEE. This CDR3 spans 16 amino acids. CDR3 in amino acids: CASSFIAAGGPHEQYF. CDR3 DNA sequence: TGTGCCAGCAGCTTCATAGCAGCGGGAGGGCCCCACGAGCAGTACTTC.

This clone was detected a few times. The genes are TRBV29-1 and TRBJ2-3, with TRBD2 identical over 8 bases. V shed 6 bases, J shed 6 bases, and the junction held 11 bases outside the gene matches. Germline CDR1 and CDR2: SQVTM and ANQGSEA. The CDR3 runs to 14 residues. In DNA form, the CDR3 reads TGCAGCGTCCGAGCGGGAGCCCCAAGGGATACGCAGTATTTT. Amino acid sequence: CSVRAGAPRDTQYF.

The rearrangement joins TRBV6-1 to TRBJ1-2, with D perhaps TRBD1 (6 bases). With 0 bases removed from V and 4 bases from J, the gap between germline ends came to 24 bases. This CDR3 comprises 19 residues. CDR1 and CDR2 (germline): MNHNS, SASEGT. The CDR3 region has the DNA TGTGCCAGCAGTGAAGCGCGAGGGGGTTGGAGGGCGGGGGTCTATGGCTACACCTTC. It specifies CASSEARGGWRAGVYGYTF.

This clone was seen only a few times. The V gene is TRBV5-4, the J gene TRBJ2-1; TRBD2 aligns across 7 bases. The trim removed 0 bases at V and 4 bases at J, leaving 1 base unmatched. The germline CDR1 and CDR2 sequences are SGHNT and YYREEE (reference sequence). The CDR3 is 14 amino acids. The chain's CDR3 is CASSLVGGYNEQFF. The CDR3 nucleotides read TGTGCCAGCAGCTTGGTCGGGGGGTACAATGAGCAGTTCTTC.

A remark on this clone: This CDR3 is also generated by other DNA sequences in the sample. This chain links TRBV4-1 with TRBJ2-7, with D tentatively TRBD2 (6 bases). V lost 4 bases to trimming and J lost 6 bases, with 13 bases between them. The CDR3 is 13 amino acids. Germline V gives CDR1 MGHRA, CDR2 YSYEKL. As DNA, the CDR3 is TGCGCCAGCAGCCCGGGACTGGGTCTCGAGCAGTACTTC. Translating it yields CASSPGLGLEQYF.

The chain uses TRBV10-3 and TRBJ1-2; no firm D call. The CDR3 is 16 amino acids. CDR1 and CDR2 from the germline V gene are ENHRY and SYGVKD. V lost 1 base, J lost 5 bases, and 17 bases lay in between. Here the CDR3 DNA reads TGTGCCATCAGTGAGTATGAGAAAGACCTACTATATGGCTACACCTTC. Its translation is CAISEYEKDLLYGYTF.

The V and J genes are TRBV28 and TRBJ1-5; D remains ambiguous. Germline loops: CDR1 MDHEN, CDR2 SYDVKM. The germline V and J ends were trimmed by 7 bases and 2 bases, with 12 bases remaining between them. The CDR3 loop spans 14 amino acids. The DNA for the CDR3 is TGTGCCAGCACCCCGCATGCGGGCAATCAGCCCCAGCATTTT. Protein: CASTPHAGNQPQHF.

CDR3 coding DNA: TGCGCCAGCAGCCAAGAAGCCGACTTTAACTATGGCTACACCTTC. Translating it yields CASSQEADFNYGYTF. This chain joins TRBV4-1 and TRBJ1-2; D remains ambiguous. This CDR3 has 15 residues. The germline V gene encodes CDR1 MGHRA and CDR2 YSYEKL. Trimming shortened V by 0 bases and J by 1 base, and 9 bases separated the two germline ends.

The chain joins TRBV11-2 to TRBJ2-1; 9 bases align to TRBD2. V was pared by 5 bases and J by 7 bases, with 12 bases of the junction left unmatched. The CDR3 totals 16 residues. Germline CDR1 and CDR2: SGHAT and FQNNGV. The CDR3 loop reads CASSPTLAGNGNEQFF. The CDR3 DNA reads as TGTGCCAGCAGCCCGACCCTAGCGGGGAATGGGAATGAGCAGTTCTTC.

The rearrangement uses TRBV28 and TRBJ2-2; D is ambiguous. Germline V CDR1 and CDR2: MDHEN, SYDVKM. The CDR3 is made up of 12 amino acids. V lost 4 bases, J lost 3 bases, and 3 bases lay in between. The DNA of the CDR3 is TGTGCCAGCAGTTCTGACACCGGGGAGCTGTTTTTT. As protein: CASSSDTGELFF.

This clone was found once. The V and J genes are TRBV11-2 and TRBJ2-7; 9 bases map to TRBD1. The V gene end was trimmed by 5 bases and the J gene end by 6 bases; junction bases not matched to a gene: 8. Germline CDR1 is SGHAT and CDR2 is FQNNGV. This CDR3 region has 14 residues. The CDR3 DNA sequence: TGTGCCAGCAGCCCATGGGACAGGGTAGGCGAGCAGTACTTC. This encodes CASSPWDRVGEQYF. Drawing the rest from reference TRBV11-2 and TRBJ2-7, the complete variable domain is EAGVAQSPRYKIIEKRQSVAFWCNPISGHATLYWYQQILGQGPKLLIQFQNNGVVDDSQLPKDRFSAERLKGVDSTLKIQPAKLEDSAVYLCASSPWDRVGEQYFGPGTRLTVT.